The entry that follows covers one T cell receptor beta chain sequence. Which antigen it targets is not known. No much larger clonotype is one base removed from it; base qualities were not supplied. This same CDR3 is encoded by further DNA sequences in the sample. Relative to germline, V is 7 bases shorter and J is 4 bases shorter, with 11 bases between their ends. From the germline V gene, CDR1 is MNHNS and CDR2 is SASEGT. Reading from cysteine to phenylalanine, the CDR3 counts 13 amino acids. Only the CDR3 part of the read is kept: 39 bases, read in frame from the first base. The donors were healthy, HIV-negative adults who had no recently reported acute infections or vaccinations. Only Caucasian adults living in Nashville, Tennessee, USA were represented among the donors. CD4+ T cells were enriched by magnetic negative selection, after which naive cells were positively selected on CD45RA and the negative fraction was taken as the memory subset. After blood collection by leukapheresis, PBMCs were isolated using Ficoll-Histopaque density gradient centrifugation and then cryopreserved in the vapor phase of liquid nitrogen. Purity and quantity of every magnetically sorted T cell population were checked by analytical flow cytometry. Genomic DNA was isolated from each sorted fraction and quantified by UV absorbance on a Nanodrop 2000c.

This record belongs to a study of shared clonotypes between healthy human individuals (dated by TCRdb to 2020 to 2021). Background for the entire study: Two women and a few men aged 18 to 49 years were included in the cohort. Blood TCR repertoires of a handful of healthy adults were deeply sequenced to estimate repertoire size and the extent of clonotype sharing between individuals. For each donor, three plates each were used for CD4 naive and CD4 memory, two plates were used for CD8 naive, and one plate was used for CD8 memory. Libraries were prepared and TCR repertoires were sequenced by different laboratories using diverse techniques, in order to increase sequencing depth and limit assay-specific biases. Between about 0.85 and 10 billion PBMCs per donor were obtained by leukapheresis. What the study reported, not specific to this receptor: Incomplete sequencing was indicated by rarefaction of sorted-subset datasets, despite the large sequencing depth. Clonotypes shared by all four sorted-subset donors showed higher generation probabilities than non-shared clonotypes. Sharing across several donors was observed for 5% to 6.5% of naive CD4, 3.5% of naive CD8, 2.3% of memory CD4, and about 0.4% of memory CD8 clonotypes. Only blood was sampled, and tissue TCR repertoires likely differ from those in blood. Based on pairwise subsampling, the degree of clonotype sharing among donors was expected to be affected by sequencing depth. Because the study included a small number of donors, the genetic and exposure-history diversity represented was limited. Naive subsets generally had larger estimated clonotype richness than memory subsets did.

Using the deep immunoSEQ assay, multiplex PCR amplified TCR CDR3 regions from genomic DNA. Genomic DNA extracted from each cell subset was distributed evenly over all wells of several immunoSEQ 96-well plates, and each plate served as one replicate. For sorted subsets, about 200 ng genomic DNA, equal to about 30,000 T cell genomes, was loaded into each replicate PCR. The purified libraries were quantified using a Qubit 3.0 fluorometer, sized with a Bioanalyzer 2100, and then quantified again using the KAPA Library Quantification kit. Every immunoSEQ 96-well plate was sequenced on a separate single-read 150-cycle Illumina NextSeq 550 flow cell. In the source study's methods: Because the immunoSEQ output included only junctional sequences and no quality scores, the filtering could not be the same as the filtering used for full-length reads. To assign V/J genes and CDR3, sequences were annotated using PyIR, a Python wrapper for IgBLAST v1.9, with IMGT germline references. Reads were filtered out if the reads had weak V/J assignments (E-value above 1e-6), no CDR3, stop codons, out-of-frame junctions, or ambiguous translated residues. V3J clonotypes were defined by identical inferred V gene, J gene, and CDR3 amino acid sequence. To compute the percentage overlap between repertoires, the number of shared unique clonotypes was divided by the size of the smaller repertoire. Repertoire richness was assessed with RTK rarefaction, the Chao1 estimator, and Recon v2.1 estimates of unobserved clonotypes. For all TCRbeta clonotypes obtained by the gDNA method from a few donors, generation probabilities were computed with OLGA. TCRdb took this table from immuneACCESS and kept in-frame rearrangements with V and J called. Such tables lack part of the clones; where checked against another copy, unresolved V genes explain under half of the gap, and the rest is unexplained. D and trimming come from the DNA, and the V and J calls and clone size come from that table. This sample gives roughly 1 million clones in total; around 76% of them show up just once. Approximately 1.3% of the sample is in the top ten clones.

Sequencing was carried out using memory CD4+ T cells sorted from blood. Read against the paper, the sample's cell subset or site label means: CD45RA-negative fraction. The sequence was obtained from a man aged 18 to 30 in good health. Recombination connected TRBV6-1 to TRBJ2-1; a tentative D match to TRBD2 spans 6 bases. The CDR3 region: CASTLGRYNEQFF. The DNA is TGTGCCAGCACGTTGGGGAGGTACAATGAGCAGTTCTTC.